These T cell receptor beta chains were read from a single sample in a study of T-cell memory formation after mild COVID-19. One entry per CDR3 protein, called by TCRdb with MiXCR from the 5' RACE reads. The sample consists of 130,000 to 150,000 distinct CDR3 sequences, roughly 21% of them appearing once. Material: PBMCs or a T cell subset sorted from them (not recorded which). These receptors were collected from an adult woman who had mild COVID-19 (a few samples of this study predate the infection). Cell type and time point are not known. CDR3s include the opening cysteine and the closing phenylalanine or tryptophan. The D gene is left open where the match is weak. A clone size is listed for some rows: how often the clone was seen (once, few, many), or a class if it is expanded.

CDR3nt | CDR3aa | j_gene | d_gene | len | v_gene | abundance
TGTGCCAGCAGTTTTGGACTAGCGGGAGCTAGTGAGCAGTTCTTC | CASSFGLAGASEQFF | TRBJ2-1 | TRBD2 | 15 | TRBV12-3/TRBV12-4 | few
TGTGCCAGCAGCTTAGCGAATGGTGGTGGGGCCAACGTCCTGACTTTC | CASSLANGGGANVLTF | TRBJ2-6 | - | 16 | TRBV7-6 | -
TGCAGCGTTGAAGGTGGGAGAGTCTACAATGAGCAGTTCTTC | CSVEGGRVYNEQFF | TRBJ2-1 | - | 14 | TRBV29-1 | -
TGTGCCAGCAGCGTGGACGCTAACTATGGCTACACCTTC | CASSVDANYGYTF | TRBJ1-2 | - | 13 | TRBV9 | few
TGTGCCAGCAGCCAGCCGATCTTTCAGAGCTCCTACAATGAGCAGTTCTTC | CASSQPIFQSSYNEQFF | TRBJ2-1 | - | 17 | TRBV4-2 | many
TGTGCCAGCAGACCTCCCACACCCGGCTATGGCTACACCTTC | CASRPPTPGYGYTF | TRBJ1-2 | - | 14 | TRBV7-2 | few
TGTGCCAGCTCACCACGGACAGGGACGACCTACGAGCAGTACTTC | CASSPRTGTTYEQYF | TRBJ2-7 | TRBD1 | 15 | TRBV18 | -
TGCGCCAGCAGCTTGGCCTCTTCAATCACCGGGGAGCTGTTTTTT | CASSLASSITGELFF | TRBJ2-2 | - | 15 | TRBV5-1 | -
TGCGCCAGCAGCGCCCCCGGGACTATATTCACCGGGGAGCTGTTTTTT | CASSAPGTIFTGELFF | TRBJ2-2 | TRBD2 | 16 | TRBV5-1 | many
TGCGCCAGCAGCATACAGGGGAAAACCGGGGAGCTGTTTTTT | CASSIQGKTGELFF | TRBJ2-2 | TRBD1 | 14 | TRBV5-1 | -
TGTGCCAGCGCCCTCCGGGGGAGCAAAAACATTCAGTACTTC | CASALRGSKNIQYF | TRBJ2-4 | - | 14 | TRBV12-3/TRBV12-4 | -
TGCAGCGTTGAAGGGCTACAGAACACAGATACGCAGTATTTT | CSVEGLQNTDTQYF | TRBJ2-3 | - | 14 | TRBV29-1 | -
TGTGCCAGCAGTGAATTAGGGGGCCTCGGGCAGCCCCAGCATTTT | CASSELGGLGQPQHF | TRBJ1-5 | TRBD1 | 15 | TRBV2 | few
TGTGCCAGCAGCCTTCTCCGGGACAAGGGTAATTCACCCCTCCACTTT | CASSLLRDKGNSPLHF | TRBJ1-6 | - | 16 | TRBV12-3/TRBV12-4 | -
TGTGCCAGCAGCCGCGGGACAGGGGCCTCCAATCAGCCCCAGCATTTT | CASSRGTGASNQPQHF | TRBJ1-5 | TRBD1 | 16 | TRBV12-3/TRBV12-4 | -
TGCAGCGCTAGGGTATTGGAGACCCAGTACTTC | CSARVLETQYF | TRBJ2-5 | - | 11 | TRBV29-1 | -
TGTGCCAGCTCACCACCGGCGAACCCCGCCGGGGAGCTGTTTTTT | CASSPPANPAGELFF | TRBJ2-2 | - | 15 | TRBV18 | -
TGTGCCAGCAGCTTAGGAGGCGGGAGAGGTTCTGACAATGAGCAGTTCTTC | CASSLGGGRGSDNEQFF | TRBJ2-1 | TRBD2 | 17 | TRBV11-3 | few
TGTGCCAGCTCACCGGACATTGAAGCTTTCTTT | CASSPDIEAFF | TRBJ1-1 | - | 11 | TRBV18 | few
TGTGCCAGCAGCCCCGAAATGTTACAGAACACTGAAGCTTTCTTT | CASSPEMLQNTEAFF | TRBJ1-1 | - | 15 | TRBV3-1 | -
TGCAGTGTGGGGGGCGCGGGTGAGCAGTTCTTC | CSVGGAGEQFF | TRBJ2-1 | - | 11 | TRBV20-1 | -
TGTGCCATCAGGGACAGTATGAACACTGAAGCTTTCTTT | CAIRDSMNTEAFF | TRBJ1-1 | - | 13 | TRBV10-3 | many
TGTGCCAGCTCCCCCATCTGGGATACTAGCACAGATACGCAGTATTTT | CASSPIWDTSTDTQYF | TRBJ2-3 | - | 16 | TRBV18 | -